The clone carrying this T cell receptor (beta chain) occurred a few times. What it binds is not known. This sample is drawn from a study of beta chain features in type 1 diabetes. General study points: TCRB repertoires of naive, central memory and Treg cells appeared more similar among patients than among healthy donors.

V was clipped by 5 bases and J by 6 bases; unmatched bases: 11. This CDR3 is 15 amino acids long. Germline CDR1 is SGHVS and CDR2 is FNYEAQ. The investigators reverse transcribed all of the isolated RNA, so they sequenced expressed TCRB transcripts. Sequencing was performed with immunoSEQ multiplex PCR; in TCRdb, only in-frame clones are kept and a portion is missing. The sample carries about 130,000 clones, 9.2% recorded once. The sequenced material came from central memory CD4+ T cells from blood. The receptor was isolated from a man younger than 35 in good health. The J gene is TRBJ2-5, the V gene TRBV7-6; 8 bases line up with TRBD2. The CDR3 sequence: CASSRITSGKKTQYF. In DNA form, the CDR3 reads TGTGCCAGCAGCCGAATTACTAGCGGTAAAAAGACCCAGTACTTC.